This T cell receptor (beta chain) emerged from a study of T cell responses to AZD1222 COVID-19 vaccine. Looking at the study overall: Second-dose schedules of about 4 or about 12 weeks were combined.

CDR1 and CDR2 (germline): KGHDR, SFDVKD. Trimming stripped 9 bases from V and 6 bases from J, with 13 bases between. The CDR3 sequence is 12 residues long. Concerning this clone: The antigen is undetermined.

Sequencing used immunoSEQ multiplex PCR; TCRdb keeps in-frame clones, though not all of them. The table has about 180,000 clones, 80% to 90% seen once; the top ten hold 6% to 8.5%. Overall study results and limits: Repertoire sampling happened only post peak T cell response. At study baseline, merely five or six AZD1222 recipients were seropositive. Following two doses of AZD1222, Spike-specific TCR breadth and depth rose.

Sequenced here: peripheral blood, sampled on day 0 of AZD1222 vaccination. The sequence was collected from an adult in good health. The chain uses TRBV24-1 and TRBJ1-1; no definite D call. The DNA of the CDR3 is TGTGCCACCGTTTGGGTCCCCTCTGAAGCTTTCTTT. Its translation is CATVWVPSEAFF.